This entry concerns a single T cell receptor beta chain. The antigen is undetermined. All sequencing subjects had displayed CD8+CD57+ cell expansion on flow cytometry. Diagnosis of severe acquired aplastic anemia applied to all patients. Genomic DNA constituted the template upon which TCR beta VDJ and CDR3 profiling was performed. TCRdb analysed the reads with MiXCR anew, one entry per CDR3 protein. Here the sample spans over 150,000 distinct CDR3 sequences, nearly 65% being singletons. These data originate in a study of CD8+CD57+ T cells in acquired aplastic anemia. Across the study: When averaged, DNA from sorted CD4+ and CD8+ cells came to around 3.1 ug. Study-level findings and limits: Shared by patients and controls, 25 to 35 CD8+ CDR3s were abundant in patients. Patients showed no significant difference from controls in CD8+ Simpson's diversity.

CDR3 length: 13 amino acids. V lost 5 bases to trimming and J lost 3 bases, with 11 bases between them. The J gene is TRBJ2-7, the V gene TRBV12-3 or TRBV12-4; D might be TRBD1 (6 bases). The sample taken for sequencing was sorted CD4+, CD8+, or CD8+CD57+ T cells (not recorded which) from PBMCs. This receptor was identified in a human donor with aplastic anemia. The chain's CDR3 is CASSVAGDYEQYF. CDR3 in DNA: TGTGCCAGCAGTGTGGCAGGGGACTACGAGCAGTACTTC.